This T cell receptor (beta chain) was obtained from a study of identical twins. Regarding the study as a whole: Abundant beta clonotypes from cord blood had fewer insertions, unlike memory repertoires, which showed none. Part of the zero-insertion signal could reflect confounding by invariant MAIT and iNKT cells.

Everyone who donated was a healthy Caucasian. After template switching added a universal primer site, the resulting cDNA carried unique molecular identifiers. Via MiXCR, TCRdb re-called the 5' RACE reads, giving one row per CDR3 protein. The repertoire includes approximately 140,000 distinct CDR3 sequences, under 4.5% of them detected once, and roughly 8% sits in the top ten. Ten or more counts support this clonotype. Its antigen is currently unknown. V was trimmed by 0 bases and J by 1 base, leaving 6 bases between them. This CDR3 is 14 amino acids long. The V gene's germline CDR1 is WSHSY and CDR2 SAAADI.

The sequencing sample was made of memory T cells sorted from blood. V is TRBV10-2 and J is TRBJ1-1; D ambiguous. The TCR sequence derives from a man aged 18-30 years in good health. CDR3: CASSESARNTEAFF. CDR3 nucleotide sequence: TGCGCCAGCAGTGAGTCCGCACGGAACACTGAAGCTTTCTTT.